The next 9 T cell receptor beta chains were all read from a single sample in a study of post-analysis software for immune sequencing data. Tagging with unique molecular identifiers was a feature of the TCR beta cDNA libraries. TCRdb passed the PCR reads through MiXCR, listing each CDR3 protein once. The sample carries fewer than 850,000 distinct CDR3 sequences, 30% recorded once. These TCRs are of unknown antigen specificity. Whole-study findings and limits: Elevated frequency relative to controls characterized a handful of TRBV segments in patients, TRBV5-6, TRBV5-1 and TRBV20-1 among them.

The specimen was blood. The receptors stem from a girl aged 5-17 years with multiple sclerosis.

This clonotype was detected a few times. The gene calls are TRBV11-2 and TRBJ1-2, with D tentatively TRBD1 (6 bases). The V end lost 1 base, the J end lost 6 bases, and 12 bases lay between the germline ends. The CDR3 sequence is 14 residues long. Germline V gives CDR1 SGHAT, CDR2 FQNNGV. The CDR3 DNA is TGTGCCAGCAGCTTAGCGGCAGGGGCGGATGGCTACACCTTC. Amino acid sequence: CASSLAAGADGYTF. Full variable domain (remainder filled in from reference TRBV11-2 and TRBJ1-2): EAGVAQSPRYKIIEKRQSVAFWCNPISGHATLYWYQQILGQGPKLLIQFQNNGVVDDSQLPKDRFSAERLKGVDSTLKIQPAKLEDSAVYLCASSLAAGADGYTFGSGTRLTVV.

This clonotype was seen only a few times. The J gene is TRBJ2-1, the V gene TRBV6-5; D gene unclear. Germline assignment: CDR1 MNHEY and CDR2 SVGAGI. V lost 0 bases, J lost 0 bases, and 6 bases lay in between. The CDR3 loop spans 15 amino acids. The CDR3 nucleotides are TGTGCCAGCAGTTACTCCGAAAGCTCCTACAATGAGCAGTTCTTC. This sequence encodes CASSYSESSYNEQFF.

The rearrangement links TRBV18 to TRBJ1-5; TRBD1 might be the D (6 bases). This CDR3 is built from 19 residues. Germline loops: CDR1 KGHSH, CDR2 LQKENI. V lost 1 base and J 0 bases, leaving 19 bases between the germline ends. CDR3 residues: CASSPLPGRGLPSNQPQHF. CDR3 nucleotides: TGTGCCAGCTCACCACTTCCAGGCAGGGGACTACCTAGCAATCAGCCCCAGCATTTT.

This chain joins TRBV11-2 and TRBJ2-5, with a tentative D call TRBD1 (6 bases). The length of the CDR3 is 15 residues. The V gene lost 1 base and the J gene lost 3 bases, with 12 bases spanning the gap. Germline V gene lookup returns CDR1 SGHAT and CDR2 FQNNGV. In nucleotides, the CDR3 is TGTGCCAGCAGCTTAGGTCGGGACACTGAAGAGACCCAGTACTTC. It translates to CASSLGRDTEETQYF.

CDR3 bases: TGCAGTGCTTACGGACTAGCGGGAGCCAGAGGCACAGATACGCAGTATTTT. Its translation is CSAYGLAGARGTDTQYF. The rearrangement joins TRBV20-1 to TRBJ2-3; 13 nucleotides line up with TRBD2. Trimming cost V 5 bases and J 1 base; bases outside gene matches: 9. The CDR3 length is 17 residues. CDR1 and CDR2 (germline): DFQATT, SNEGSKA (reference sequence).

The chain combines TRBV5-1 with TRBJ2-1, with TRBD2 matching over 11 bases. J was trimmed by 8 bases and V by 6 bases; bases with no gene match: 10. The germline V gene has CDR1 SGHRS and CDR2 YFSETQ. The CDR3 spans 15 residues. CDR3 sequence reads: CASTKVLAGGYEQFF. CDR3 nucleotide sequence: TGCGCCAGCACCAAAGTCCTAGCGGGAGGATATGAGCAGTTCTTC. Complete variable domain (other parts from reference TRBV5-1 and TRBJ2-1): KAGVTQTPRYLIKTRGQQVTLSCSPISGHRSVSWYQQTPGQGLQFLFEYFSETQRNKGNFPGRFSGRQFSNSRSEMNVSTLELGDSALYLCASTKVLAGGYEQFFGPGTRLTVL.

CDR3 protein: CASSQEDRGQKNGYTF. In nucleotides, the CDR3 is TGTGCCAGCAGCCAAGAGGACAGGGGGCAAAAAAATGGCTACACCTTC. The chain links TRBV3-1 to TRBJ1-2, with 11 bases aligning to TRBD1. The V gene's germline CDR1 is LGHDT and CDR2 YNNKEL (reference sequence). V gave up 0 bases and J gave up 6 bases; unmatched junction bases: 6. The CDR3 totals 16 residues.

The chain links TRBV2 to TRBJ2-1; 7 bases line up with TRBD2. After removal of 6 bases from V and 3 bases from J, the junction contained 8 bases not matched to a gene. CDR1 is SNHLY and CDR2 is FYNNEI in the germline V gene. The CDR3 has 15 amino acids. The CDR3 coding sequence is TGTGCCAGCAGGGGCGGCGGGAGTTACTACAATGAGCAGTTCTTC. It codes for CASRGGGSYYNEQFF.

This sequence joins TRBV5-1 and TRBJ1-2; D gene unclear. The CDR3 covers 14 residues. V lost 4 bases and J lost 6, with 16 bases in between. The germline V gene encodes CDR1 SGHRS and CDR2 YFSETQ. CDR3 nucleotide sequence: TGCGCCAGCAGCGCGGGATTTCCGAGCGATGGCTACACCTTC. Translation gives CASSAGFPSDGYTF. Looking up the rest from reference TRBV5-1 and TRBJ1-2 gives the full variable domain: KAGVTQTPRYLIKTRGQQVTLSCSPISGHRSVSWYQQTPGQGLQFLFEYFSETQRNKGNFPGRFSGRQFSNSRSEMNVSTLELGDSALYLCASSAGFPSDGYTFGSGTRLTVV.